The text below deals with one TCR beta chain. Its antigen is still unknown. Within one base of it there is no much larger clone, and no base qualities were kept. V and J lose 0 bases and 9 bases, and a span of 18 bases separates them. Looking up the germline V gene (reference sequence) yields CDR1 GTSNPN and CDR2 SVGIG. The CDR3 runs 14 amino acids, cysteine and phenylalanine included. Solely the CDR3 DNA is kept, with 42 bases framed from the first base. TCRbeta CDR3 regions were amplified from genomic DNA using the immunoSEQ Assay, a bias-controlled multiplex PCR. The authors' analysis ran thus. Within the assay, amplification of reference gene primers was used to estimate how many nucleated cells each sample contained. Sequence reads were collapsed and filtered to measure the absolute abundance of every unique TCRbeta CDR3 rearrangement. For each sample, productive Simpson clonality was calculated as the square root of Simpson's diversity index over productive rearrangements. The table comes from immuneACCESS by way of TCRdb, which keeps in-frame sequences with V and J called. Part of the clones is missing from these tables; in studies checked, under half for an unresolved V gene and the rest for unknown reasons. The DNA gave D and trimming, while V, J and clone size come from that table. The sample table lists around 100,000 clones, roughly 83% of them with a count of one. The ten largest make up approximately 3.4% of the sample.

The record originates from a study of blood T cell repertoires in COVID-19 (dated by TCRdb to between 2020 and 2021). Regarding the complete study: Collaborator samples came from the United States, Italy and Spain and covered acute and convalescent phases of COVID-19. The material from the prospective study consisted of cDNA or gDNA derived from T cells, B-cell-depleted T cells, or PBMCs. Subjects who had been exposed to COVID-19, were actively infected with it, or had recovered from it provided the deeply sampled blood TCRbeta repertoires that made up the dataset. A freely available public database, intended as a resource for researchers studying the immune response to SARS-CoV-2, is where the repertoires were released. The samples were drawn from two sources: the first 160 participants of the ongoing ImmuneRACE study, and 1,200 or so subjects contributed by 6 global collaborators. Nearly every sample came with metadata listing a de-identified subject ID, COVID-19 status, age in years and sex. Where HLA class I and class II types were available, the types were taken from metadata supplied by the sample provider, not from assay-based typing. The paper as a whole reports these results and caveats: The amount of clinical and demographic metadata varied by source and participant and was provided uncurated.

Each collaborating institution followed its own protocols to collect whole blood in K2EDTA tubes. For TCRbeta analysis, collaborators shipped samples in one of three forms: frozen whole blood, isolated PBMCs, or DNA extracted from either of those sample types. The sequenced material came from peripheral blood. The chain was built from TRBV30 and TRBJ2-7; the D gene cannot be resolved reliably. The clonotype originates from a woman older than 75 with active or convalescent COVID-19. The CDR3 protein sequence reads: CAWSVSLLLPGQYF. In nucleotides, the sequence is TGTGCCTGGAGTGTATCCCTCCTATTACCGGGGCAGTACTTC.